Reported below is one T cell receptor (beta chain). The record originates from a study of cytomegalovirus exposure and HLA in healthy donors. Primers included in the PCR were 60 Vbeta and 13 Jbeta primers. Here immunoSEQ multiplex PCR was the method, and the copy in TCRdb shows in-frame clones only, minus some. The sample shows 150,000 to 200,000 clones, about 86% of them seen only once. Losses at the gene ends were 5 bases for V and 3 bases for J; bases not matched to a gene: 4. This CDR3 has 13 residues. In germline, CDR1 is SGDLS, CDR2 YYNGEE. The sample was PBMCs. This sequence originates from a young woman in good health and CMV-seronegative. This chain uses TRBV9 with TRBJ2-5; 7 bases line up with TRBD2. CDR3 bases: TGTGCCAGCAGGCCCGCGGGGGAAGAGACCCAGTACTTC. Its translation is CASRPAGEETQYF.